The rows below give T cell receptor beta chains drawn from one sample of a study of a mutant IDH1 vaccine in newly diagnosed glioma. Some clones are missing from TCRdb's copy, which holds only in-frame ones; the method was immunoSEQ multiplex PCR. Among around 55,000 clones, 80% were seen once, and the ten largest hold 6.2%. These TCRs are of unknown antigen specificity. Sequencing used PBMCs, obtained from a glioma patient whose treatment included an IDH1 peptide vaccine. These receptors all stem from a man aged 35-49 years with glioma. CDR3s include the opening cysteine and the closing phenylalanine or tryptophan. The D gene is left open where the match is weak. Clone size, where shown, is once, few, many, or a class for clones that have expanded.

D,length,V,J,size,CDR3,DNA
.,12,TRBV13,TRBJ2-7,.,CASSLGRYEQYF,TGTGCCAGCAGCTTAGGCCGGTACGAGCAGTACTTC
.,15,TRBV5-4,TRBJ2-3,.,CASSGDLTRTDTQYF,TGTGCCAGCAGCGGAGACTTAACCCGCACAGATACGCAGTATTTT
TRBD1,13,TRBV6-5,TRBJ1-2,.,CASSASGGIGYTF,TGTGCCAGCAGCGCATCAGGGGGAATCGGCTACACCTTC
TRBD1,13,TRBV5-6,TRBJ1-2,few,CASSVGTGGGYTF,TGTGCCAGCAGCGTTGGGACAGGGGGTGGCTACACCTTC
.,13,TRBV5-4,TRBJ2-7,.,CASSAGESYEQYF,TGTGCCAGCAGCGCGGGCGAGTCCTACGAGCAGTACTTC
.,13,TRBV7-2,TRBJ1-1,.,CASSLGRPVEAFF,TGTGCCAGCAGCTTAGGACGCCCCGTTGAAGCTTTCTTT
.,14,TRBV21-1,TRBJ2-1,.,CASSATGTEYEQFF,TGTGCCAGCAGCGCTACCGGGACAGAGTATGAGCAGTTCTTC
.,14,TRBV5-1,TRBJ2-3,.,CASSYGPSTDTQYF,TGCGCCAGCAGCTATGGGCCCTCCACAGATACGCAGTATTTT
TRBD1,14,TRBV7-2,TRBJ1-2,.,CASSPGQGEARYTF,TGTGCCAGCAGCCCGGGACAGGGGGAGGCTCGCTACACCTTC
.,15,TRBV7-6,TRBJ2-3,.,CASSLGRPSTDTQYF,TGTGCCAGCAGCTTAGGACGCCCTAGCACAGATACGCAGTATTTT
.,12,TRBV29-1,TRBJ1-1,few,CSVGGQNTEAFF,TGCAGCGTTGGAGGGCAGAACACTGAAGCTTTCTTT
.,14,TRBV18,TRBJ2-1,few,CASSPQLGYNEQFF,TGTGCCAGCTCACCACAACTAGGATACAATGAGCAGTTCTTC
.,15,TRBV7-6,TRBJ1-5,.,CASSFNGNSNQPQHF,TGTGCCAGCAGCTTTAACGGGAATAGCAATCAGCCCCAGCATTTT
TRBD1,16,TRBV15,TRBJ1-5,.,CATSRDLGRGRQPQHF,TGTGCCACCAGCAGAGATCTGGGCAGGGGGCGTCAGCCCCAGCATTTT
.,18,TRBV14,TRBJ1-6,.,CASSQGGTLSAYNSPLHF,TGTGCCAGCAGCCAAGGTGGTACCCTCTCGGCCTATAATTCACCCCTCCACTTT
.,14,TRBV2,TRBJ2-1,.,CASSDFNRVNEQFF,TGTGCCAGCAGCGACTTTAATAGGGTAAATGAGCAGTTCTTC
.,15,TRBV5-1,TRBJ2-1,few,CASSLGASSYNEQFF,TGCGCCAGCAGCTTGGGAGCAAGCTCCTACAATGAGCAGTTCTTC
.,15,TRBV5-4,TRBJ1-2,.,CASSLGGRSGYGYTF,TGTGCCAGCAGCTTGGGGGGCAGATCTGGCTATGGCTACACCTTC
.,15,TRBV5-1,TRBJ2-4,.,CASSYGGWDKNIQYF,TGCGCCAGCAGCTACGGGGGTTGGGACAAAAACATTCAGTACTTC
.,15,TRBV2,TRBJ1-6,few,CASRADPPGGSPLHF,TGTGCCAGCAGGGCGGACCCACCTGGAGGTTCACCCCTCCACTTT
TRBD2,17,TRBV5-6,TRBJ2-1,.,CASSLDRGRGGRNEQFF,TGTGCCAGCAGCTTGGACCGCGGGCGGGGGGGCAGGAATGAGCAGTTCTTC
TRBD2,15,TRBV25-1,TRBJ2-1,large,CASSVGAGDSNEQFF,TGTGCCAGCAGTGTTGGAGCGGGGGATAGCAATGAGCAGTTCTTC
.,15,TRBV30,TRBJ1-2,once,CDLPLLSGQNYGYTF,TGTGACCTCCCCCTACTTTCAGGGCAAAACTATGGCTACACCTTC
.,17,TRBV9,TRBJ1-5,once,CASSLQPDPLEGQPQHF,TGTGCCAGCAGCCTTCAGCCCGACCCCCTAGAGGGTCAGCCCCAGCATTTT
TRBD1,14,TRBV2,TRBJ1-3,.,CASRQGFSGNTIYF,TGTGCCAGCAGACAGGGGTTCTCTGGAAACACCATATATTTT
.,11,TRBV14,TRBJ2-3,.,CASSQWNTQYF,TGTGCCAGCAGCCAGTGGAATACGCAGTATTTT
.,17,TRBV5-1,TRBJ2-3,.,CASSLLLVDSSTDTQYF,TGCGCCAGCAGCTTGTTACTAGTCGATTCTAGCACAGATACGCAGTATTTT
.,14,TRBV19,TRBJ2-3,.,CASSIGTGTDTQYF,TGTGCCAGTAGTATAGGGACAGGCACAGATACGCAGTATTTT
.,17,TRBV2,TRBJ2-5,.,CASSEGVGSEHQETQYF,TGTGCCAGCAGTGAAGGCGTGGGTAGCGAGCACCAAGAGACCCAGTACTTC
.,15,TRBV7-2,TRBJ1-6,.,CASSLGAGTLSPLHF,TGTGCCAGCAGCTTAGGGGCGGGGACTCTTTCACCCCTCCACTTT
.,11,TRBV29-1,TRBJ2-2,.,CSVGETGELFF,TGCAGCGTGGGGGAGACCGGGGAGCTGTTTTTT
TRBD2,16,TRBV9,TRBJ2-2,.,CASSPRGGGNTGELFF,TGTGCTAGCAGCCCCCGGGGGGGCGGGAACACCGGGGAGCTGTTTTTT
.,14,TRBV10-1,TRBJ2-6,.,CAGPQETGANVLTF,TGCGCCGGACCGCAGGAAACTGGGGCCAACGTCCTGACTTTC
TRBD1,13,TRBV4-1,TRBJ2-7,.,CASRGGQGDEQYF,TGCGCCAGCAGAGGGGGACAGGGCGACGAGCAGTACTTC
.,15,TRBV30,TRBJ1-3,.,CAWINTQNSGNTIYF,TGTGCCTGGATTAACACACAGAACTCTGGAAACACCATATATTTT
.,15,TRBV19,TRBJ1-3,few,CASRRGREFGNTIYF,TGTGCCAGTAGAAGAGGCAGGGAATTTGGAAACACCATATATTTT
TRBD2,15,TRBV30,TRBJ2-1,.,CAWNQRGGLLNEQFF,TGTGCCTGGAACCAGCGGGGGGGCCTCCTCAATGAGCAGTTCTTC
.,16,TRBV2,TRBJ1-5,.,CASSVGGWGSNQPQHF,TGTGCCAGCAGTGTGGGGGGATGGGGGAGCAATCAGCCCCAGCATTTT
TRBD1,14,TRBV6-1,TRBJ1-6,.,CASAPQGGDSPLHF,TGTGCCAGCGCGCCACAGGGGGGAGATTCACCCCTCCACTTT
.,15,TRBV5-1,TRBJ1-1,.,CASSLFGNLNTEAFF,TGCGCCAGCAGCTTGTTTGGCAACCTGAACACTGAAGCTTTCTTT
.,15,TRBV7-2,TRBJ1-3,.,CASSQHSGYGNTIYF,TGTGCCAGCAGCCAGCATTCGGGGTACGGAAACACCATATATTTT
TRBD1,16,TRBV5-1,TRBJ2-1,.,CASSLRQGGSYNEQFF,TGCGCCAGCAGCTTAAGACAGGGCGGCTCCTACAATGAGCAGTTCTTC
.,13,TRBV4-2,TRBJ1-4,.,CASSLPLTPNVFF,TGTGCCAGCAGCCTGCCACTGACCCCGAATGTGTTTTTT
.,14,TRBV7-9,TRBJ2-5,.,CASSLVSLKETQYF,TGTGCCAGCAGCTTAGTGTCTCTAAAAGAGACCCAGTACTTC
.,13,TRBV30,TRBJ1-5,.,CAWSSQGNQPQHF,TGTGCCTGGAGTTCACAGGGAAATCAGCCCCAGCATTTT
TRBD1,12,TRBV29-1,TRBJ1-2,.,CSVLQGAGGYTF,TGCAGCGTCTTACAGGGGGCTGGTGGCTACACCTTC
.,16,TRBV6-6,TRBJ1-1,few,CASNVGQGPANTEAFF,TGTGCCAGCAACGTGGGACAAGGCCCTGCGAACACTGAAGCTTTCTTT
TRBD1,14,TRBV7-9,TRBJ1-4,.,CASSLGQGGEKLFF,TGTGCCAGCAGCTTAGGGCAGGGGGGTGAAAAACTGTTTTTT
.,14,TRBV7-2,TRBJ2-1,few,CASSLAGAYNEQFF,TGTGCCAGCAGCTTAGCGGGGGCCTACAATGAGCAGTTCTTC